The TCR beta chain described here comes from a study of blood T cell repertoires in COVID-19. Study overall: PBMCs, B-cell-depleted T cells, or T cells were the source of the cDNA or gDNA that made up the material.

J was trimmed by 5 bases and V by 5 bases; bases with no gene match: 11. Germline assignment: CDR1 MNHNY and CDR2 SVGAGI (reference sequence). CDR3 size: 15 residues. In the authors' methods: By means of reference gene primer amplification, nucleated cell counts were estimated. Generated by immunoSEQ multiplex PCR, the TCRdb table keeps only in-frame clones and is missing some. V, J and clone size are those of that table, while D and trimming were read from the DNA. Here the sample spans a few hundred thousand clones, approximately 90% being singletons. Sample: peripheral blood. This chain joins TRBV6-6 and TRBJ2-5; TRBD2 agrees at 7 bases. The TCR originated in a woman aged 50 to 60 who had recovered from COVID-19. CDR3 sequence (DNA): TGTGCCAGCAGTCCCAGGAAGGGAGGGCTGGAGACCCAGTACTTC. As protein: CASSPRKGGLETQYF.